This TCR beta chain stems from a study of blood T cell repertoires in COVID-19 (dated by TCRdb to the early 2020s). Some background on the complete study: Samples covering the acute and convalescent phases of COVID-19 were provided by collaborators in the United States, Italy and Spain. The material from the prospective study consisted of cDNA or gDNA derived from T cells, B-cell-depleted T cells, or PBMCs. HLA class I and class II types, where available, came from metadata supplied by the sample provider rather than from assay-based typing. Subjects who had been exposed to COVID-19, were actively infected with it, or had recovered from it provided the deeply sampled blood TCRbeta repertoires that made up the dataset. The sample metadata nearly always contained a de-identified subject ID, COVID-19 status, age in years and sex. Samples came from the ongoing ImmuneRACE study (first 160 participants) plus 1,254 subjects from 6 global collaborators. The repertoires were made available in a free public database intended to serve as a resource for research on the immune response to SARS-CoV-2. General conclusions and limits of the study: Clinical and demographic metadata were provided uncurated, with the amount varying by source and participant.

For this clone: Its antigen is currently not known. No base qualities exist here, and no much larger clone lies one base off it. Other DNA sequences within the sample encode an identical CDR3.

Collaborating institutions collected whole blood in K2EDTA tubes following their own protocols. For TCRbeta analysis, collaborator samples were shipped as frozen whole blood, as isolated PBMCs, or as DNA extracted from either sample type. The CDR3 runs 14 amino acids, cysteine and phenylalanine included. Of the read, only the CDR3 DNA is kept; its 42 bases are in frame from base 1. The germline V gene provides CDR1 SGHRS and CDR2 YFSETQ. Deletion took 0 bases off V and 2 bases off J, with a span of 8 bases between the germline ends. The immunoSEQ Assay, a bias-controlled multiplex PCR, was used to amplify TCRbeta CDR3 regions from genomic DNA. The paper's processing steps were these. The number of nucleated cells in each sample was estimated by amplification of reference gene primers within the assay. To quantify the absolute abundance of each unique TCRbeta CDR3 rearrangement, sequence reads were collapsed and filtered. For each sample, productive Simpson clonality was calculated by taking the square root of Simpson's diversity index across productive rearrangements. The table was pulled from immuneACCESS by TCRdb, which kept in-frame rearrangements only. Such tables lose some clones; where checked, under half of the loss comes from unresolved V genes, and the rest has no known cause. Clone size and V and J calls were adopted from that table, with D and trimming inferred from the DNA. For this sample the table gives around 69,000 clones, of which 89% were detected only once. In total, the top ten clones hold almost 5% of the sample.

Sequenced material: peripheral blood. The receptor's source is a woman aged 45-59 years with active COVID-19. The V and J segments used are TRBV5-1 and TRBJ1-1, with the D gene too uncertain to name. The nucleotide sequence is TGCGCCAGCAGCTTGGGGCAGGCAAACACTGAAGCTTTCTTT. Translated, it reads CASSLGQANTEAFF.